The next 19 T cell receptor beta chains were all read from a single sample in a study of T cell changes during pregnancy in multiple sclerosis. TCRdb's table, derived via immunoSEQ multiplex PCR, lists solely in-frame clones and lacks some. This sample has about 72,000 clones, with around 92% found just once. This material consisted of peripheral blood, taken in the third trimester of pregnancy. The receptor set was obtained from a female donor in good health, enrolled as a control in a pregnancy study.

The V gene is TRBV29-1, the J gene TRBJ2-5; 9 nucleotides agree with TRBD1. The CDR3 covers 12 residues. Germline trimming cut 8 bases from V and 2 bases from J; bases unmatched to any gene: 3. CDR1 and CDR2 (germline): SQVTM, ANQGSEA. The CDR3 is CSYDRGQETQYF. The CDR3 DNA reads as TGCAGCTACGACAGGGGGCAAGAGACCCAGTACTTC.

The V and J genes are TRBV28 and TRBJ2-7; TRBD2 matches at 10 bases. The germline V gene has CDR1 MDHEN and CDR2 SYDVKM. Trimming took 2 bases from V and 2 from J; bases not matched to a gene: 3. The CDR3 runs to 15 residues. CDR3 loop: CASSLGAGGTYEQYF. DNA of the CDR3: TGTGCCAGCAGTTTAGGAGCGGGAGGGACCTACGAGCAGTACTTC. Together with reference TRBV28 and TRBJ2-7, the CDR3 gives the full variable domain: DVKVTQSSRYLVKRTGEKVFLECVQDMDHENMFWYRQDPGLGLRLIYFSYDVKMKEKGDIPEGYSVSREKKERFSLILESASTNQTSMYLCASSLGAGGTYEQYFGPGTRLTVT.

This chain uses TRBV5-6 with TRBJ1-2; TRBD1 aligns across 7 bases. V shed 3 bases and J 8 bases; nucleotides not matched to a gene: 13. Germline V gene sequence: CDR1 SGHDT, CDR2 YYEEEE. The CDR3 has 15 residues. This chain's CDR3 is CASSSEGGPWGGYTF. The CDR3 nucleotides are TGTGCCAGCAGCTCCGAAGGGGGCCCCTGGGGGGGCTACACCTTC.

The chain couples TRBV30 to TRBJ1-6, with 9 nucleotides matching TRBD1. Trimming removed 0 bases from V and 9 bases from J; junction bases left unmatched: 12. Germline V CDR1 and CDR2: GTSNPN, SVGIG (reference sequence). The CDR3 is 17 amino acids. The CDR3 DNA reads TGTGCCTGGAGTGTACTGAGGTTGGACAGGGGTCGTTCACCCCTCCACTTT. It translates to CAWSVLRLDRGRSPLHF.

The V call is TRBV7-9, the J call TRBJ1-2; TRBD1 matches 12 bases. V lost 5 bases and J lost 7; bases outside the gene matches: 14. CDR1 and CDR2 (germline): SEHNR, FQNEAQ (reference sequence). The CDR3 is 17 residues long. CDR3 in amino acids: CASSTRDGGQGASGYTF. As DNA, the CDR3 is TGTGCCAGCAGCACCCGGGATGGGGGACAGGGGGCGTCTGGCTACACCTTC.

V gene TRBV29-1 combines with J gene TRBJ1-1; weak D call: TRBD1 (6 bases). CDR3 length: 13 residues. The ends were cut back, 7 bases at V and 6 bases at J, with 18 bases in the middle. In germline, CDR1 is SQVTM, CDR2 ANQGSEA. CDR3 DNA: TGCAGCGGTTTTGAACAGGGATTCGCTGAAGCTTTCTTT. Translated: CSGFEQGFAEAFF.

The genes are TRBV6-6 and TRBJ1-2; 9 bases are a match to TRBD1. This CDR3 contains 15 residues. Germline CDR1 MNHNY, CDR2 SVGAGI (reference sequence). Trimming at V came to 4 bases and at J to 4 bases, leaving 7 bases not matched to a gene. The CDR3 DNA is TGTGCCAGCAGTTTAAGGACAGGGGCAGGCTATGGCTACACCTTC. Protein product: CASSLRTGAGYGYTF.

The chain is built from TRBV7-9 and TRBJ1-5; D is unresolved. The CDR3 runs 13 residues. The germline V and J ends were trimmed by 11 bases and 0 bases, with 11 bases remaining between them. The V gene's germline CDR1 is SEHNR and CDR2 FQNEAQ (reference sequence). DNA of the CDR3: TGTGCCGCCGGCGGGATTAGCAATCAGCCCCAGCATTTT. This codes for CAAGGISNQPQHF.

The genes are TRBV18 and TRBJ1-2; 8 nucleotides line up with TRBD1. Germline V CDR1 and CDR2: KGHSH, LQKENI. Trimming took 6 bases from V and 7 from J; bases not matched to a gene: 4. CDR3 length: 12 residues. The CDR3 region has the DNA TGTGCCAGCTCTATAGACAGGGGTGGCTACACCTTC. Translated, it gives CASSIDRGGYTF.

The gene calls are TRBV4-1 and TRBJ1-1; 9 nucleotides align to TRBD1. This CDR3 comprises 15 residues. Looked up from germline, CDR1 is MGHRA and CDR2 is YSYEKL. The trim removed 1 base at V and 5 bases at J, leaving 5 bases unmatched. For the CDR3, the DNA is TGCGCCAGCAGCCAAGCCGGGACAGGGATTACTGAAGCTTTCTTT. Amino acid sequence: CASSQAGTGITEAFF.

The chain employs TRBV28 and TRBJ2-7, with 7 positions matching TRBD2. The V segment lost 4 bases and the J segment 0 bases; nucleotides outside the gene matches: 12. The CDR3 is 17 amino acids. Germline CDR1 is MDHEN and CDR2 is SYDVKM. CDR3 coding DNA: TGTGCCAGCAGTTCTCTGGGGGGGAGAGGGTTCTCCTACGAGCAGTACTTC. It specifies CASSSLGGRGFSYEQYF.

The J gene is TRBJ1-1, the V gene TRBV6-6; no clear D. The CDR3 spans 12 residues. CDR1 is MNHNY and CDR2 is SVGAGI in the germline V gene (reference sequence). V shed 10 bases and J shed 1 base, with 10 bases lying between them. The CDR3 coding sequence is TGTGCCATCAAAACGGGGAACACTGAAGCTTTCTTT. It yields the protein CAIKTGNTEAFF.

The chain combines TRBV5-8 with TRBJ2-2, with 7 bases matching TRBD1. The V gene's germline CDR1 is SGHTS and CDR2 YDEGEE. This CDR3 region has 16 residues. V shed 3 bases, J shed 5 bases, and the junction held 10 bases outside the gene matches. The CDR3 protein is CASSSGQFGLTGELFF. In DNA form, the CDR3 reads TGTGCCAGCAGCTCGGGACAGTTCGGATTGACCGGGGAGCTGTTTTTT.

V is TRBV19 and J is TRBJ1-5; possibly TRBD1 for D (5 bases). The CDR3 has 15 residues. Germline lookup yields CDR1 LNHDA and CDR2 SQIVND (reference sequence). The V and J ends lost 8 bases and 2 bases respectively, with 16 bases between them. The CDR3 sequence is CASAGGTGGNQPQHF. The CDR3 DNA is TGTGCCAGTGCCGGGGGGACGGGGGGCAATCAGCCCCAGCATTTT.

The chain uses TRBV2 and TRBJ2-7, with D possibly being TRBD2 (5 bases). The CDR3 extends over 15 amino acids. V lost 6 bases and J 2 bases, leaving 17 bases between the germline ends. CDR1 SNHLY and CDR2 FYNNEI come from the germline V gene. The DNA of the CDR3 is TGTGCCAGCAGGAACCCCCGAGCGGTCCCCTACGAGCAGTACTTC. It encodes CASRNPRAVPYEQYF.

The chain carries TRBV6-1 and TRBJ1-3; maybe TRBD1 (5 bases). Germline lookup yields CDR1 MNHNS and CDR2 SASEGT. Trimming shortened V by 4 bases and J by 0 bases, and 13 bases separated the two germline ends. This CDR3 region has 16 residues. The CDR3 sequence is CASSVTDSHSGNTIYF. DNA of the CDR3: TGTGCCAGCAGTGTGACAGACTCCCACTCTGGAAACACCATATATTTT.

V and J are TRBV19 and TRBJ1-2; D is possibly TRBD1 (5 bases). The ends were cut back, 7 bases at V and 6 bases at J, with 12 bases in the middle. This CDR3 is 12 amino acids long. Germline CDR1 reads LNHDA; CDR2 reads SQIVND (reference sequence). This CDR3 is CASTGVINGYTF. The CDR3, as DNA: TGTGCCAGTACGGGGGTGATTAATGGCTACACCTTC.

V and J are TRBV15 and TRBJ2-1; possible D gene TRBD1, 5 bases. Germline values: CDR1 LNHNV, CDR2 YYDKDF (reference sequence). There are 15 residues in the CDR3. Trimming left V 0 bases short and J 0 bases short, with 6 bases between. The CDR3 DNA follows: TGTGCCACCAGCAGAGAGGACATCTCCTACAATGAGCAGTTCTTC. Translation gives CATSREDISYNEQFF.

The chain employs TRBV5-3 and TRBJ2-1; TRBD2 aligns across 9 bases. TRBV5-3 is assigned to the ORF class and has an uncertain function. The CDR3 totals 18 residues. The ends lost 3 bases at V and 2 bases at J; junction bases unmatched: 12. The CDR3 DNA follows: TGTGCCAGAAGCTCCACTAGCGGGCGGGCCTTGACCTACAATGAGCAGTTCTTC. It encodes CARSSTSGRALTYNEQFF.